The 6 T cell receptor beta chains below come from one sample, sequenced in a study of blood T cell repertoires in COVID-19. Profiled with immunoSEQ multiplex PCR; TCRdb holds only in-frame clones, not every one. This sample has 350,000 or so clones, with approximately 86% found just once. The specimen was PBMCs or T cells enriched from blood (not recorded which). These receptors all come from a woman aged 35 to 49 with acute COVID-19.

The chain carries TRBV7-3 and TRBJ2-1; the match to TRBD2 covers 10 bases. The CDR3 has 16 residues. CDR1 and CDR2 from the germline V gene are SGHTA and FQGTGA. V trimming: 5 bases; J trimming: 4 bases; junction bases outside the gene matches: 8. The CDR3 DNA sequence: TGTGCCAGCAGCCCACCCCCTAGCGGGAGATACAATGAGCAGTTCTTC. It encodes CASSPPPSGRYNEQFF.

The chain employs TRBV7-2 and TRBJ1-4; weak D call: TRBD1 (5 bases). Germline V gene lookup returns CDR1 SGHTA and CDR2 FQGNSA. This CDR3 has 14 residues. Trimming left V 3 bases short and J 1 base short, with 6 bases between. The CDR3 spells CASSFQGTNEKLFF. Here the CDR3 DNA reads TGTGCCAGCAGCTTCCAGGGAACTAATGAAAAACTGTTTTTT.

This chain links TRBV7-2 with TRBJ2-5, with unresolved D. CDR3 length equals 12 residues. V lost 5 bases and J 5 bases, leaving 9 bases between the germline ends. Germline CDR1 is SGHTA and CDR2 is FQGNSA. The CDR3 protein is CASSAGYETQYF. CDR3 coding DNA: TGTGCCAGCAGCGCCGGGTATGAGACCCAGTACTTC.

This chain joins TRBV6-2 or TRBV6-3 and TRBJ2-7; the D gene is possibly TRBD1 (6 bases). V lost 0 bases to trimming and J lost 3 bases, with 15 bases between them. Germline lookup yields CDR1 MNHEY and CDR2 SVGEGT. This CDR3 is 16 amino acids long. The CDR3 nucleotides are TGTGCCAGCAGTTACTCGATAGGAGACAGGTTCTACGAGCAGTACTTC. Translation gives CASSYSIGDRFYEQYF.

This clone turned up a few times. The chain is built from TRBV4-2 and TRBJ2-7; TRBD2 matches at 11 bases. The CDR3 has 17 residues. The J segment lost 2 bases and the V segment lost 0 bases, leaving 6 bases of the junction unmatched. Per the germline V gene, CDR1 is LGHNA and CDR2 is YNFKEQ. The chain's CDR3 is CASSQEIGTSGTYEQYF. The CDR3 region has the DNA TGTGCCAGCAGCCAAGAAATTGGGACTAGCGGTACCTACGAGCAGTACTTC.

Note on this clone: The junction departs from germline at one end; a sequencing error may be responsible. CDR3 nucleotide sequence: TGTGCCAGCAGCCTAGCGGGAGTAGGCAGTGAGACCCAGTACTTC. This translates into CASSLAGVGSETQYF. The gene calls are TRBV7-8 and TRBJ2-5; 10 bases fit TRBD2. CDR3 length equals 15 residues. From germline, CDR1 is SGHVS and CDR2 FQNEAQ.